This T cell receptor beta chain was profiled in a study of regulatory T cells in long-lasting Graves disease. The CDR3 spans 14 residues. Germline CDR1 and CDR2: SQVTM and ANQGSEA. The trim removed 5 bases at V and 0 bases at J, leaving 4 bases unmatched. The time point was: newly diagnosed GD, antithyroid drugs for less than 3 months. There was RNA extracted from PBMCs, and the TCR library was made from it. Per American Thyroid Association guidelines, Graves' disease was diagnosed. The TCR beta library used iRepertoire HTBI primers with Arm-PCR amplification of CDR3. TCRdb itself ran the multiplex PCR reads through MiXCR, one entry per CDR3 protein. The data hold 500,000 or so distinct CDR3 sequences, with around 15% observed a single time. This clonotype appeared many times. Its antigen is not known. Study conclusions and caveats: Among the persistent patients, fewer than 3,500 public clonotypes were shared, more than the approximately 970 shared among new patients.

These data also formed part of another study, on T cells in Graves' hyperthyroidism and ophthalmopathy. That work states: The TCR CDR3 was amplified in a first-round RT-PCR using the HTBI primer set.

This chain joins TRBV29-1 and TRBJ2-7; 10 nucleotides agree with TRBD1. The source of this sequence is a woman aged 45-59 years with Graves disease. Sample: peripheral blood mononuclear cells (PBMCs), taken at new diagnosis, from a patient treated with antithyroid drugs. This CDR3 reads CSVQGQGSSYEQYF. CDR3 nucleotide sequence: TGCAGCGTTCAGGGACAGGGGAGCTCCTACGAGCAGTACTTC.